What follows is one T cell receptor beta chain and its context. The data are from a study of blood T cell repertoires in COVID-19. About the study: COVID-19 samples from acute and convalescent phases originated in the United States, Italy and Spain. Sources were T cells, B-cell-depleted T cells, or PBMCs; the material itself was cDNA or gDNA.

CDR1 and CDR2 from the germline V gene are MNHNS and SASEGT. J was trimmed by 8 bases and V by 3 bases; bases with no gene match: 2. The CDR3 has 12 amino acids. Study processing details: The authors estimated nucleated cell counts from reference gene primer amplification. Some clones are missing from TCRdb's copy, which holds only in-frame ones; the method was immunoSEQ multiplex PCR. Clone size and V and J calls were adopted from that table, with D and trimming inferred from the DNA. The data show about 220,000 clones, roughly 87% seen once. This chain uses TRBV6-1 with TRBJ1-2, with TRBD1 matching over 8 bases. The sequence derives from a man aged 35 to 55 with active or convalescent COVID-19. Material for sequencing was peripheral blood. CDR3 DNA sequence: TGTGCCAGCAGTGACGACAGGGGCGGCTACACCTTC. It yields the protein CASSDDRGGYTF.